Below, 10 T cell receptor beta chains from the same sample are listed, as sequenced in a study of identical twins. TCRdb passed the 5' RACE reads through MiXCR, listing each CDR3 protein once. The table has approximately 890,000 distinct CDR3 sequences, roughly an eighth seen once. These data were also filed under a second study, of yellow fever vaccine responses in identical twins.

Sequencing was done on a sample of PBMCs. The receptors derive from a woman in her late teens or twenties in good health.

This chain links TRBV28 with TRBJ1-1; 11 nucleotides agree with TRBD1. Germline V lookup: CDR1 MDHEN, CDR2 SYDVKM. Losses at the gene ends were 5 bases for V and 5 bases for J; bases not matched to a gene: 4. The CDR3 contains 14 residues. The DNA for the CDR3 is TGTGCCAGCAGTCCGGACAGGGGGCGGACTGAAGCTTTCTTT. As protein: CASSPDRGRTEAFF.

This clonotype was seen many times. The chain carries TRBV25-1 and TRBJ2-1; D remains unclear. Between the trimmed V and J ends, which lost 5 bases and 13 bases, there was a span of 18 bases. The CDR3 totals 13 residues. Germline CDR1 reads MGHDK; CDR2 reads SYGVNS. The CDR3 nucleotides are TGTGCCAGCAGTCAGGCACCTCTAACGGTCCAGTTCTTC. Translated: CASSQAPLTVQFF.

This clonotype has a count of ten or more. The V and J genes are TRBV29-1 and TRBJ2-4; D possibly corresponds to TRBD2 (5 bases). The V gene's germline CDR1 is SQVTM and CDR2 ANQGSEA. With 5 bases removed from V and 0 bases from J, the gap between germline ends came to 20 bases. The CDR3 is 17 residues long. CDR3 protein: CSVRGRERFGAKNIQYF. CDR3 nucleotides: TGCAGCGTTCGGGGTAGGGAGCGGTTTGGAGCCAAAAACATTCAGTACTTC.

This clonotype came up a few times. The chain carries TRBV6-8 and TRBJ2-1; either TRBD1 or TRBD2 may supply D (6 bases each). Trimming removed 4 bases at V and 8 bases at J, with 24 bases between. The germline V gene has CDR1 MNHGY and CDR2 SAAAGT. This CDR3 has 17 amino acids. Here the CDR3 DNA reads TGTGCCAGCAGTTGCCCCCGGGGGCAGGGATTATGGGATGAGCAGTTCTTC. As protein: CASSCPRGQGLWDEQFF.

This clonotype was seen many times. V and J are TRBV12-3 or TRBV12-4 and TRBJ1-5, with 8 bases matching TRBD1. This CDR3 comprises 16 residues. The J segment lost 1 base and the V segment lost 6 bases, leaving 8 bases of the junction unmatched. The DNA of the CDR3 is TGTGCCAGCAGCCCAACCAGGGGGCAGAGCAATCAGCCCCAGCATTTT. This translates into CASSPTRGQSNQPQHF.

This clonotype was detected ten times or more. The V gene is TRBV12-3 or TRBV12-4, the J gene TRBJ1-6, with D possibly being TRBD1 (5 bases). The CDR3 has 13 residues. Trimming took off 10 bases at V and 7 bases at J, with 14 bases between the two ends. Here the CDR3 reads CANSHGGNSPLHF. CDR3 nucleotide sequence: TGTGCCAACTCACACGGGGGGAATTCACCCCTCCACTTT.

There are a few counts of this clonotype. The genes are TRBV20-1 and TRBJ2-5, with 8 positions matching TRBD2. The trim removed 0 bases at V and 2 bases at J, leaving 5 bases unmatched. This CDR3 region has 15 residues. Germline loops: CDR1 DFQATT, CDR2 SNEGSKA (reference sequence). CDR3 DNA: TGCAGTGCTAGAGATTCCGGGACTAGTCAAGAGACCCAGTACTTC. Protein product: CSARDSGTSQETQYF.

V usage is TRBV9 and J usage is TRBJ1-5; no clear D. This CDR3 is built from 15 residues. Per the germline V gene, CDR1 is SGDLS and CDR2 is YYNGEE. V was pared by 0 bases and J by 6 bases, with 13 bases between. The CDR3 bases are TGTGCCAGCAGCGTAGGAGGCAGTTCAAGTCAGCCCCAGCATTTT. Its translation: CASSVGGSSSQPQHF.

This clonotype has ten or more counts. The chain couples TRBV25-1 to TRBJ1-4; D is uncertain. Trimming shortened V by 1 base and J by 8 bases, and 17 bases separated the two germline ends. Germline-derived CDR1 and CDR2 are MGHDK and SYGVNS. The CDR3 sequence is 16 residues long. As DNA, the CDR3 is TGTGCCAGCAGTGAATCCCATGCGGTATTGGGGGAAAAACTGTTTTTT. Encoded protein: CASSESHAVLGEKLFF. Based on the CDR3 plus reference TRBV25-1 and TRBJ1-4, the full variable domain is EADIYQTPRYLVIGTGKKITLECSQTMGHDKMYWYQQDPGMELHLIHYSYGVNSTEKGDLSSESTVSRIRTEHFPLTLESARPSHTSQYLCASSESHAVLGEKLFFGSGTQLSVL.

J is TRBJ2-3 and V is TRBV6-5, with 7 positions matching TRBD1. Germline loops: CDR1 MNHEY, CDR2 SVGAGI. V shed 2 bases and J 3 bases; nucleotides not matched to a gene: 11. This CDR3 spans 17 amino acids. The CDR3 region is CASSYGAGGSGTDTQYF. In DNA form, the CDR3 reads TGTGCCAGCAGTTACGGGGCAGGGGGATCAGGGACAGATACGCAGTATTTT.